This T cell receptor beta chain emerged from a study of blood T cell repertoires in COVID-19. This table comes from immunoSEQ multiplex PCR, and its TCRdb copy is limited to in-frame clones, with some not included. The sample has 200,000 to 250,000 clones, approximately 83% seen once. This clone has a single count. This sequence was found in a woman aged 40-49 years with acute COVID-19. Sequences were obtained from PBMCs or T cells enriched from blood (not recorded which).

CDR3 coding DNA: TGTGCCAGCAGCCGCCCGAGGAGGGACACCATATATTTT. It encodes CASSRPRRDTIYF. The chain joins TRBV3-1 (or the pseudogene TRBV3-2) to TRBJ1-3; D unresolved. CDR1 LGHDT and CDR2 YNNKEL come from the germline V gene (reference sequence). V was pared by 4 bases and J by 8 bases, with 12 bases between. This CDR3 contains 13 residues.